A selection of T cell receptor beta chains follows, all from one sample in a study of cytotoxic CD8 clonotypes in ibrutinib-treated CLL. TCRdb's copy holds only in-frame clones and misses some; the assay was immunoSEQ multiplex PCR. This table has about 97,000 clones, more than 75% appearing once. Sequencing used PBMCs, obtained after 12 months of ibrutinib treatment. These receptor sequences come from a human donor with chronic lymphocytic leukemia. Each CDR3 is given with its conserved first and last residue. The order of the fields is clone size, V gene, J gene, D gene, CDR3 DNA, CDR3 protein. A D gene is named only where the DNA matches it firmly. Part of the rows lack a size; the others show once, few, many or a class for expanded clones.

clone_size: once
v_call: TRBV7-2
j_call: TRBJ2-5
d_call: .
cdr3_nt: TGTGCCAGCAGCCCCGATAGTGGGCAAGAGACCCAGTACTTC
cdr3_aa: CASSPDSGQETQYF

clone_size: .
v_call: TRBV6-6
j_call: TRBJ2-2
d_call: .
cdr3_nt: TGTGCCAGCAGCCCCAGGGGATTAGACACCGGGGAGCTGTTTTTT
cdr3_aa: CASSPRGLDTGELFF

clone_size: .
v_call: TRBV4-1
j_call: TRBJ2-7
d_call: .
cdr3_nt: TGCGCCAGCAGCCTACCCCCCCGAGGCGAGCAGTACTTC
cdr3_aa: CASSLPPRGEQYF

clone_size: .
v_call: TRBV11-3
j_call: TRBJ1-1
d_call: .
cdr3_nt: TGTGCCAGCAGCTCCAGACGAAGGAGAAACACTGAAGCTTTCTTT
cdr3_aa: CASSSRRRRNTEAFF

clone_size: .
v_call: TRBV29-1
j_call: TRBJ2-3
d_call: .
cdr3_nt: TGCAGCGTTGACTCCCCAGAACGAGTCCCAGATACGCAGTATTTT
cdr3_aa: CSVDSPERVPDTQYF

clone_size: .
v_call: TRBV6-5
j_call: TRBJ1-1
d_call: .
cdr3_nt: TGTGCCAGCAGGAAAACATGGAGAAACACTGAAGCTTTCTTT
cdr3_aa: CASRKTWRNTEAFF

clone_size: once
v_call: TRBV4-2
j_call: TRBJ2-5
d_call: TRBD2
cdr3_nt: TGTGCCAGCAGCCAAGCGACTAGCGGGGGGGGTAACCAAGAGACCCAGTACTTC
cdr3_aa: CASSQATSGGGNQETQYF

clone_size: .
v_call: TRBV9
j_call: TRBJ1-2
d_call: .
cdr3_nt: TGTGCCAGCAGCCAGGACACCTTC
cdr3_aa: CASSQDTF

clone_size: .
v_call: TRBV11-1
j_call: TRBJ2-7
d_call: .
cdr3_nt: TGTGCCAGCAGCTTAAATTTTGACACCGCCTACGAGCAGTACTTC
cdr3_aa: CASSLNFDTAYEQYF

clone_size: .
v_call: TRBV4-2
j_call: TRBJ2-6
d_call: .
cdr3_nt: TGTGCCAGCAGCTCACCTGGGGCCAACGTCCTGACTTTC
cdr3_aa: CASSSPGANVLTF

clone_size: .
v_call: TRBV9
j_call: TRBJ2-2
d_call: .
cdr3_nt: TGTGCCAGCAGCGTAGGGTCAGGGACCGGGGAGCTGTTTTTT
cdr3_aa: CASSVGSGTGELFF

clone_size: .
v_call: TRBV27
j_call: TRBJ2-3
d_call: TRBD1
cdr3_nt: TGTGCCAGCACCTACGCCGGGACAGGGCCCACAGATACGCAGTATTTT
cdr3_aa: CASTYAGTGPTDTQYF

clone_size: .
v_call: TRBV25-1
j_call: TRBJ2-2
d_call: TRBD1
cdr3_nt: TGTGCCAGCAAAGACGGGACAGTGAACACCGGGGAGCTGTTTTTT
cdr3_aa: CASKDGTVNTGELFF

clone_size: .
v_call: TRBV19
j_call: TRBJ1-3
d_call: .
cdr3_nt: TGTGCCAGTAGTCCGCAGAACTCTGGAAACACCATATATTTT
cdr3_aa: CASSPQNSGNTIYF

clone_size: few
v_call: TRBV20-1
j_call: TRBJ1-2
d_call: .
cdr3_nt: TGCAGTGCGAGCCGGGATGGCTACACCTTC
cdr3_aa: CSASRDGYTF

clone_size: .
v_call: TRBV5-6
j_call: TRBJ2-7
d_call: .
cdr3_nt: TGTGCCAGCAGCTCCGACACTGTTTACGAGCAGTACTTC
cdr3_aa: CASSSDTVYEQYF

clone_size: once
v_call: TRBV11-2
j_call: TRBJ2-5
d_call: .
cdr3_nt: TGTGCCAGCAGCTTAAGACCCGGGCAAGAGACCCAGTACTTC
cdr3_aa: CASSLRPGQETQYF

clone_size: .
v_call: TRBV7-6
j_call: TRBJ2-1
d_call: .
cdr3_nt: TGTGCCAGCAGCCTTGCCCTGCCAGGTCAGAATGAGCAGTTCTTC
cdr3_aa: CASSLALPGQNEQFF

clone_size: .
v_call: TRBV5-6
j_call: TRBJ1-1
d_call: .
cdr3_nt: TGTGCCAGCAGCTTGCTCGGGAATTCTAAAGCTTTCTTT
cdr3_aa: CASSLLGNSKAFF

clone_size: .
v_call: TRBV5-6
j_call: TRBJ2-3
d_call: .
cdr3_nt: TGTGCCAGCAGCTTGGGGGGCGGGGGCCGCACAGATACGCAGTATTTT
cdr3_aa: CASSLGGGGRTDTQYF

clone_size: .
v_call: TRBV19
j_call: TRBJ1-5
d_call: TRBD1
cdr3_nt: TGTGCCAGTGAGACAGGGGGCCAGCCCCAGCATTTT
cdr3_aa: CASETGGQPQHF

clone_size: .
v_call: TRBV6-1
j_call: TRBJ1-4
d_call: .
cdr3_nt: TGTGCCAGCACCCTGGTGGGGGGGACTAATGAAAAACTGTTTTTT
cdr3_aa: CASTLVGGTNEKLFF

clone_size: .
v_call: TRBV5-5
j_call: TRBJ2-3
d_call: .
cdr3_nt: TGTGCCAGCAGCTTGGAGCTGGGTCCCGCAGATACGCAGTATTTT
cdr3_aa: CASSLELGPADTQYF

clone_size: .
v_call: TRBV4-1
j_call: TRBJ1-5
d_call: .
cdr3_nt: TGCGCCAGCAGCCAAGATATGGTACAGCTCAATCAGCCCCAGCATTTT
cdr3_aa: CASSQDMVQLNQPQHF

clone_size: .
v_call: TRBV7-2
j_call: TRBJ1-5
d_call: .
cdr3_nt: TGTGCCAGCAGCTCGGTTAGGGGCAATCAGCCCCAGCATTTT
cdr3_aa: CASSSVRGNQPQHF

clone_size: .
v_call: TRBV7-9
j_call: TRBJ2-6
d_call: TRBD1
cdr3_nt: TGTGCCAGCAGCACAGAGGGACAGGGGCGTCTCCGGGCCAACGTCCTGACTTTC
cdr3_aa: CASSTEGQGRLRANVLTF

clone_size: .
v_call: TRBV10-2
j_call: TRBJ2-7
d_call: .
cdr3_nt: TGCGCCAGCAACAGGGAGGGGCCCGGCTACGAGCAGTACTTC
cdr3_aa: CASNREGPGYEQYF

clone_size: once
v_call: TRBV7-9
j_call: TRBJ2-1
d_call: .
cdr3_nt: TGTGCCAGCAGTTTTCCCCGGGGCTTCAGCTCCTACAATGAGCAGTTCTTC
cdr3_aa: CASSFPRGFSSYNEQFF

clone_size: .
v_call: TRBV4-1
j_call: TRBJ1-5
d_call: .
cdr3_nt: TGCGCCAGCAGCCAAGAAGTAGTTCTGGGGGAAAGCAATCAGCCCCAGCATTTT
cdr3_aa: CASSQEVVLGESNQPQHF

clone_size: .
v_call: TRBV30
j_call: TRBJ1-6
d_call: TRBD1
cdr3_nt: TGTGCCTGGACCGGACAGGGTCTATATAATTCACCCCTCCACTTT
cdr3_aa: CAWTGQGLYNSPLHF

clone_size: .
v_call: TRBV19
j_call: TRBJ2-3
d_call: .
cdr3_nt: TGTGCCAGTAAGGAGGGCCGGAGCACAGATACGCAGTATTTT
cdr3_aa: CASKEGRSTDTQYF

clone_size: .
v_call: TRBV21-1
j_call: TRBJ2-3
d_call: .
cdr3_nt: TGTGCCAGCAGCAAAGCGAACCTAGCGGGAGCCACAGATACGCAGTATTTT
cdr3_aa: CASSKANLAGATDTQYF

clone_size: .
v_call: TRBV5-1
j_call: TRBJ2-2
d_call: TRBD2
cdr3_nt: TGCGCCAGCAGCGAAGGAGCGGGGGGGCCCCCCGGGGAGCTGTTTTTT
cdr3_aa: CASSEGAGGPPGELFF

clone_size: .
v_call: TRBV7-7
j_call: TRBJ2-6
d_call: TRBD1
cdr3_nt: TGTGCCAGCAGCCCGACAGGGGTGGCTGGGGCCAACGTCCTGACTTTC
cdr3_aa: CASSPTGVAGANVLTF

clone_size: .
v_call: TRBV7-2
j_call: TRBJ2-5
d_call: .
cdr3_nt: TGTGCCAGCAGCTCGAGGACTAACCAAGAGACCCAGTACTTC
cdr3_aa: CASSSRTNQETQYF

clone_size: .
v_call: TRBV7-2
j_call: TRBJ1-4
d_call: .
cdr3_nt: TGTGCCAGCAGCTTAGATTTTGGCAGAACTGAAAAACTGTTTTTT
cdr3_aa: CASSLDFGRTEKLFF

clone_size: .
v_call: TRBV6-5
j_call: TRBJ1-3
d_call: .
cdr3_nt: TGTGCCAGCAGCCTCAGGGAATCCTCAGGAAACACCATATATTTT
cdr3_aa: CASSLRESSGNTIYF

clone_size: few
v_call: TRBV19
j_call: TRBJ2-7
d_call: TRBD1
cdr3_nt: TGTGCCAGTAGTATGGAACAGGGGGGTCCCTACGAGCAGTACTTC
cdr3_aa: CASSMEQGGPYEQYF

clone_size: .
v_call: TRBV5-4
j_call: TRBJ2-7
d_call: TRBD1
cdr3_nt: TGTGCCAGCAGCCCAGGACAGGGTAGGGACGAGCAGTACTTC
cdr3_aa: CASSPGQGRDEQYF

clone_size: .
v_call: TRBV2
j_call: TRBJ1-4
d_call: .
cdr3_nt: TGTGCCAGCAGGGTAGGGAATGAAAAACTGTTTTTT
cdr3_aa: CASRVGNEKLFF

clone_size: few
v_call: TRBV5-1
j_call: TRBJ1-3
d_call: .
cdr3_nt: TGCGCCAGCAGCGAAGGGAACACCATATATTTT
cdr3_aa: CASSEGNTIYF

clone_size: .
v_call: TRBV10-2
j_call: TRBJ1-1
d_call: .
cdr3_nt: TGCGCCAGCAGTGCATGGGGAATTGAAGCTTTCTTT
cdr3_aa: CASSAWGIEAFF

clone_size: once
v_call: TRBV6-6
j_call: TRBJ2-7
d_call: .
cdr3_nt: TGTGCCAGCAGTTCCCCAGTGTCTACCTACGAGCAGTACTTC
cdr3_aa: CASSSPVSTYEQYF

clone_size: few
v_call: TRBV9
j_call: TRBJ2-7
d_call: TRBD1
cdr3_nt: TGTGCCAGCAGCGTGGGACAGGCGGGACCCTCCTACGAGCAGTACTTC
cdr3_aa: CASSVGQAGPSYEQYF

clone_size: .
v_call: TRBV19
j_call: TRBJ1-1
d_call: .
cdr3_nt: TGTGCCAGTAAACAGAACACTGAAGCTTTCTTT
cdr3_aa: CASKQNTEAFF

clone_size: .
v_call: TRBV7-2
j_call: TRBJ2-7
d_call: .
cdr3_nt: TGTGCCAGCAGCTTAGATCCTAGCCGGGCAGCCTACGAGCAGTACTTC
cdr3_aa: CASSLDPSRAAYEQYF

clone_size: .
v_call: TRBV5-4
j_call: TRBJ2-1
d_call: .
cdr3_nt: TGTGCCAGCAGCTCCGGTAGGCAGGATTACAATGAGCAGTTCTTC
cdr3_aa: CASSSGRQDYNEQFF

clone_size: .
v_call: TRBV5-4
j_call: TRBJ2-2
d_call: .
cdr3_nt: TGTGCCAGCAGTTCGACTTTAGGTGGGGAGCTGTTTTTT
cdr3_aa: CASSSTLGGELFF

clone_size: .
v_call: TRBV25-1
j_call: TRBJ2-7
d_call: TRBD2
cdr3_nt: TGTGCCAGCAAAGCGGGGGCCAACTCACGCTACGAGCAGTACTTC
cdr3_aa: CASKAGANSRYEQYF

clone_size: .
v_call: TRBV19
j_call: TRBJ2-1
d_call: .
cdr3_nt: TGTGCCAGTAGTATTGGTGCTAATGAGCAGTTCTTC
cdr3_aa: CASSIGANEQFF

clone_size: few
v_call: TRBV7-3
j_call: TRBJ2-7
d_call: TRBD2
cdr3_nt: TGTGCCAGCAGCTTTGTTAGCGGGGGCCACGAGCAGTACTTC
cdr3_aa: CASSFVSGGHEQYF

clone_size: few
v_call: TRBV6-1
j_call: TRBJ1-1
d_call: .
cdr3_nt: TGTGCCAGCAGTATCGGCCAGAACACTGAAGCTTTCTTT
cdr3_aa: CASSIGQNTEAFF

clone_size: .
v_call: TRBV5-1
j_call: TRBJ2-7
d_call: .
cdr3_nt: TGCGCCAGCGGCCGGGACACGGACTCCTACGAGCAGTACTTC
cdr3_aa: CASGRDTDSYEQYF

clone_size: .
v_call: TRBV10-1
j_call: TRBJ2-3
d_call: TRBD1
cdr3_nt: TGCGCCAGCAGGTGCCAGGGGGTCCCTACCGCAGATACGCAGTATTTT
cdr3_aa: CASRCQGVPTADTQYF

clone_size: .
v_call: TRBV6-6
j_call: TRBJ2-7
d_call: TRBD2
cdr3_nt: TGTGCCAGCAGCGGACTAGCGGGGGGATACGAGCAGTACTTC
cdr3_aa: CASSGLAGGYEQYF

clone_size: .
v_call: TRBV10-1
j_call: TRBJ2-3
d_call: .
cdr3_nt: TGCGCCAGCAGTGAGTCGGGGCGGAATACGCAGTATTTT
cdr3_aa: CASSESGRNTQYF

clone_size: .
v_call: TRBV5-4
j_call: TRBJ2-7
d_call: .
cdr3_nt: TGTGCCAGCAGCTTGCCAGGCTACGAGCAGTACTTC
cdr3_aa: CASSLPGYEQYF

clone_size: .
v_call: TRBV5-1
j_call: TRBJ2-5
d_call: .
cdr3_nt: TGCGCCAGCAGCCCCGGGACGGCTGAAGAGACCCAGTACTTC
cdr3_aa: CASSPGTAEETQYF

clone_size: many
v_call: TRBV5-1
j_call: TRBJ1-1
d_call: .
cdr3_nt: TGCGCCAGCAGCTTGGAAGGGGGACGCACAATGAACACTGAAGCTTTCTTT
cdr3_aa: CASSLEGGRTMNTEAFF

clone_size: .
v_call: TRBV7-3
j_call: TRBJ2-1
d_call: .
cdr3_nt: TGTGCCAGCAGCTTAGGGGGCTCCCACAATGAGCAGTTCTTC
cdr3_aa: CASSLGGSHNEQFF